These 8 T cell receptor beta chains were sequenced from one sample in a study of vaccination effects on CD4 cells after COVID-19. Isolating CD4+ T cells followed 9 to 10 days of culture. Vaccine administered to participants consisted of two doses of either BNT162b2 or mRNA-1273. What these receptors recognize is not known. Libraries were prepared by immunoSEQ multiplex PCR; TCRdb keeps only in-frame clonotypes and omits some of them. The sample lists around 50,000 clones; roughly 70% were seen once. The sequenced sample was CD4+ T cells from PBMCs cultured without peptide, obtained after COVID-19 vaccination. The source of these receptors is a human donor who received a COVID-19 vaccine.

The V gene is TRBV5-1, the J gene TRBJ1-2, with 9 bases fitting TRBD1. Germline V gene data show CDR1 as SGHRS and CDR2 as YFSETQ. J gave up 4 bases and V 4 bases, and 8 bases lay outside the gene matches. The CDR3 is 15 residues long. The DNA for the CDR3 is TGCGCCAGCAGCCCGGACAGGGGCTCCGGCTATGGCTACACCTTC. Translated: CASSPDRGSGYGYTF.

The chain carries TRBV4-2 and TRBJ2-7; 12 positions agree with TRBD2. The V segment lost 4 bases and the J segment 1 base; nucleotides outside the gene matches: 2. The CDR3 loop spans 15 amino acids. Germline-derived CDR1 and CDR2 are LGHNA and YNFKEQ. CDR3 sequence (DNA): TGTGCCAGCAGCCCCGGGACTAGCGGGTCCTACGAGCAGTACTTC. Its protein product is CASSPGTSGSYEQYF.

CDR3 nucleotide sequence: TGTGCCAGCAGCTCAGACAGGGCCAATCAGCCCCAGCATTTT. It specifies CASSSDRANQPQHF. This sequence joins TRBV9 and TRBJ1-5; TRBD1 aligns across 7 bases. The CDR3 length is 14 residues. The germline CDR1 and CDR2 sequences are SGDLS and YYNGEE. J gave up 3 bases and V 4 bases, and 4 bases lay outside the gene matches.

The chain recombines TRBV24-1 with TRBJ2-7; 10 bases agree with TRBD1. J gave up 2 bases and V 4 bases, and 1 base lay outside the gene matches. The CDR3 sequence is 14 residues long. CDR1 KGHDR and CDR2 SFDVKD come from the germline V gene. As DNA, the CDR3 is TGTGCCACCAGTGACGGACAGGGGGCCTACGAGCAGTACTTC. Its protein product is CATSDGQGAYEQYF.

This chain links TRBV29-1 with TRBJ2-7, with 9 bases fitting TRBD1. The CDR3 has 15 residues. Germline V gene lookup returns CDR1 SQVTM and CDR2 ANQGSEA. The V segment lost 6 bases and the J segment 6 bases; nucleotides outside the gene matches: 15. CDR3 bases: TGCAGCGTGGTCACGGACAGGGGAGGGCCCCGCGAGCAGTACTTC. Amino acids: CSVVTDRGGPREQYF.

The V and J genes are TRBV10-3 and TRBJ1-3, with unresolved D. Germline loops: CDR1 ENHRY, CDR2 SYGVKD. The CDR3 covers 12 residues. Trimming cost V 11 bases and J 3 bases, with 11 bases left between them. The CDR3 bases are TGTGCCGCCCAGGATGGTGGAAACACCATATATTTT. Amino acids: CAAQDGGNTIYF.

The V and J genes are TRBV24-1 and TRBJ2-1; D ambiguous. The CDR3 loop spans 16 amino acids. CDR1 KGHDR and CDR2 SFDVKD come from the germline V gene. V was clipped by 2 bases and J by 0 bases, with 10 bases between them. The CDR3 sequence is CATSDSSPSSYNEQFF. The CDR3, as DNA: TGTGCCACCAGTGATTCATCCCCGAGCTCCTACAATGAGCAGTTCTTC.

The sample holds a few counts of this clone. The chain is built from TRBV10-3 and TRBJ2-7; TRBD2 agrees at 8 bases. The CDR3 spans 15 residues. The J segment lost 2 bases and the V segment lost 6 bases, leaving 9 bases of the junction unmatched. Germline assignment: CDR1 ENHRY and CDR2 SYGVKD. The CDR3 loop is CAIRLDSGTTYEQYF. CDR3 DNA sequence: TGTGCCATCAGACTTGATAGCGGGACAACCTACGAGCAGTACTTC.